This note documents a single T cell receptor (beta chain) sequence. This clone was detected once. Its antigen target is currently unknown. No much larger clone exists at a distance of one base, and base qualities are not known. This sample's time point label indicates: cycle 2 day 1 (C2D1) of nivolumab. Every trial patient had relapsed following autologous stem cell transplantation, and prior brentuximab vedotin exposure was what differed among cohorts A, B and C. The trial cohort was composed of approximately 60 patients with relapsed/refractory classical Hodgkin lymphoma, for whom complete response, partial response or progressive disease was recorded as best overall response. Trial patients were treated with single-agent nivolumab in the multi-cohort phase II CheckMate 205 trial. An independent review committee assessed best overall response using the 2007 International Working Group response criteria. Trial PBMCs were collected just before the start of nivolumab (C1D1) and during therapy at cycle 2 day 1 and cycle 4 day 1. Peripheral blood was collected in 8 mL Vacutainer Cell Preparation Tubes, from which PBMCs were isolated by centrifugation and then cryopreserved.

The CDR3 starts with the cysteine, ends with the phenylalanine, and has 18 residues. Left in the record is the CDR3 DNA by itself, 54 bases read in frame from the first base. Here V drops 0 bases and J drops 3 bases, and the junction holds 7 bases not matched to any gene. The Qiagen DNeasy kit was used to extract genomic DNA both from unsorted PBMCs and from the negatively selected CD4+ and CD8+ fractions. Using primers that anneal to V and J segments, immunoSEQ multiplex PCR amplified the TCR beta CDR3 regions. Amplification bias was minimized using a synthetic immune receptor repertoire, and residual bias was removed computationally after sequencing. The study's processing was this. Custom Python scripts were used to quantify repertoire diversity as the Shannon entropy index. Unsorted, CD4+ and CD8+ repertoires were examined separately, except in combined analyses, for which CD4+ and CD8+ sequences were merged in silico. Clonal expansion was defined as at least a 2-fold frequency increase after treatment relative to C1D1, with a pseudocount of 0.5 for undetected baseline clones. Singleton clones were defined as clones with 0 or 1 copy at C1D1, and non-singleton clones were defined as clones with 2 or more copies. Clones expanded in unsorted samples were labelled as CD4+, CD8+ or unknown by matching protein sequences in sorted samples from the same patient. Diversity changes from C1D1 to C4D1 were tested in paired samples using Wilcoxon tests. TCRdb re-hosts the immuneACCESS table, in-frame sequences only. Its copies lack some clones; in the studies checked, an unresolved V gene accounts for under half of them, and the cause for the rest is not known. V, J and clone size derive from that table, while D and trimming were established from the DNA sequence. The sample table holds roughly 81,000 clones, of which around 90% were seen once. Less than 3% of the sample rests with the top ten.

The sample belongs to a study of PD-1 blockade in classical Hodgkin lymphoma (TCRdb year 2020). For context, the study as a whole: Nivolumab dosing was 3 mg/kg intravenously every 2 weeks, continuing until either disease progression or unacceptable toxicity. The study used CyTOF and TCR beta sequencing to define a peripheral blood immune signature of response to PD-1 blockade in classical Hodgkin lymphoma.

General conclusions and limits of the study: Baseline TCR diversity was reported to be lower in newly diagnosed patients than in healthy donors and to be lower still in relapsed/refractory patients. By C4D1, a significant rise was seen in CD4+ TCR diversity but not in CD8+ TCR diversity (p=0.0027 vs p=0.16), and the rise was most apparent among complete responders (p=0.02). Lower diversity was seen in patients whose nivolumab began less than 1 year after ASCT, and these patients were left out of later analyses so that immune reconstitution would not confound the results. The study was restricted to a single clinical trial cohort, and the causes of repertoire differences, possibly disease activity or prior therapy, were left undefined. Among trial patients, those achieving complete response had baseline diversity similar to that of newly diagnosed patients, while diversity was significantly lower in partial responders and progressors.

Sequences were derived from peripheral blood mononuclear cells (PBMCs), sampled before the second cycle of nivolumab. The sequence was obtained from a human donor with classical Hodgkin lymphoma. Recombination joined TRBV23-1 with TRBJ2-2; 10 middle bases align to TRBD1. TRBV23-1 falls under the ORF class, with uncertain function. The nucleotide sequence reads as follows: TGCGCCAGCAGTCAATCGAGGGGGACAGGGGACGACACCGGGGAGCTGTTTTTT. It codes for CASSQSRGTGDDTGELFF.